A selection of T cell receptor beta chains follows, all from one sample in a study of OX40 agonist ivuxolimab in advanced cancers. Measured with immunoSEQ multiplex PCR; TCRdb has only the in-frame clones, and not every one. The top ten hold about 4% of the sample, which has about 36,000 clones, approximately 90% seen once. This specimen was CD4+ or CD8+ T cells sorted from blood, taken in a trial of the OX40 agonist ivuxolimab. These receptors all come from an adult with an advanced solid tumor such as melanoma, head and neck, liver or kidney cancer. Both conserved end residues are part of each CDR3. Fields, in order: V gene, D gene, clone size, J gene, CDR3 DNA, CDR3 protein. A D gene is named only where the DNA matches it firmly. Clone size is given for some rows only: seen once, a few or many times, or a class if the clone is expanded.

V: TRBV28
D: .
size: few
J: TRBJ2-3
DNA: TGTGCCAGCAGTTTAAAGGACTATCGTACAGATACGCAGTATTTT
CDR3: CASSLKDYRTDTQYF

V: TRBV6-1
D: .
size: few
J: TRBJ1-2
DNA: TGTGCCAGCAGTGAATCGGACTATGTTGGGAGCTACACCTTC
CDR3: CASSESDYVGSYTF

V: TRBV5-1
D: TRBD1
size: .
J: TRBJ1-1
DNA: TGCGCCAGCAGCCCCAGGACAGGGGGGTCGGACACTGAAGCTTTCTTT
CDR3: CASSPRTGGSDTEAFF

V: TRBV6-5
D: TRBD1
size: .
J: TRBJ2-7
DNA: TGTGCCAGCAGTTACTCTGACAGGGTTCTACCCTACGAGCAGTACTTC
CDR3: CASSYSDRVLPYEQYF

V: TRBV25-1
D: .
size: .
J: TRBJ2-3
DNA: TGTGCCAGCAGTGAAGGGGCAGGGGTAACAGATACGCAGTATTTT
CDR3: CASSEGAGVTDTQYF

V: TRBV5-6
D: .
size: .
J: TRBJ1-2
DNA: TGTGCCAGCATCCACACCGGCCGAAACGACAGATATGGCTACACCTTC
CDR3: CASIHTGRNDRYGYTF

V: TRBV6-1
D: .
size: .
J: TRBJ2-5
DNA: TGTGCCAGCAGTGAGACCGGGGGAGAGACCCAGTACTTC
CDR3: CASSETGGETQYF

V: TRBV5-1
D: .
size: .
J: TRBJ2-1
DNA: TGCGCCAGCAGCGCCAGACAGGCCCGGACTGAGCAGTTCTTC
CDR3: CASSARQARTEQFF

V: TRBV19
D: .
size: .
J: TRBJ2-3
DNA: TGTGCCAGTACTCCTCCGGGACCCACAGATACGCAGTATTTT
CDR3: CASTPPGPTDTQYF

V: TRBV30
D: .
size: .
J: TRBJ1-6
DNA: TGTGCCTGGACCTTGGGCCCCGGACATTCACCCCTCCACTTT
CDR3: CAWTLGPGHSPLHF

V: TRBV6-6
D: TRBD1
size: .
J: TRBJ1-5
DNA: TGTGCCAGCAGAACAGGGGACGTTGGTTATCAGCCCCAGCATTTT
CDR3: CASRTGDVGYQPQHF

V: TRBV2
D: .
size: .
J: TRBJ2-7
DNA: TGTGCCAGCAGTGAATTGGGCTACGAGCAGTACTTC
CDR3: CASSELGYEQYF

V: TRBV5-1
D: .
size: .
J: TRBJ2-3
DNA: TGCGCCAGCAGCTTTACGGGGTCATCTGATACGCAGTATTTT
CDR3: CASSFTGSSDTQYF

V: TRBV7-2
D: .
size: .
J: TRBJ2-3
DNA: TGTGCCAGCAGCACCAGACCTCGCAACAGCTGGTCTTTGGATACGCAGTATTTT
CDR3: CASSTRPRNSWSLDTQYF

V: TRBV5-4
D: .
size: .
J: TRBJ2-5
DNA: TGTGCCAGCAGTTCTCAGACCGAAGAGACCCAGTACTTC
CDR3: CASSSQTEETQYF

V: TRBV11-1
D: TRBD1
size: .
J: TRBJ2-3
DNA: TGTGCCAGCAGCAGGGACAGGGGGCACGCAGATACGCAGTATTTT
CDR3: CASSRDRGHADTQYF

V: TRBV18
D: .
size: .
J: TRBJ2-2
DNA: TGTGCCAGCTCACCACGATCTCGAAACACCGGGGAGCTGTTTTTT
CDR3: CASSPRSRNTGELFF

V: TRBV9
D: .
size: .
J: TRBJ2-2
DNA: TGTGCCAGCAGCGTAGTGGTCTACCCGAACACCGGGGAGCTGTTTTTT
CDR3: CASSVVVYPNTGELFF

V: TRBV5-4
D: TRBD1
size: .
J: TRBJ2-5
DNA: TGTGCCAGCAGCACGGGACAGGGTGCAGAGACCCAGTACTTC
CDR3: CASSTGQGAETQYF

V: TRBV7-3
D: .
size: .
J: TRBJ2-2
DNA: TGTGCCAGCAGCACCGGGGGTTCCGGGGAGCTGTTTTTT
CDR3: CASSTGGSGELFF

V: TRBV28
D: .
size: .
J: TRBJ1-1
DNA: TGTGCCAGCAGTCCTCCCTCAGGGACTGACACTGAAGCTTTCTTT
CDR3: CASSPPSGTDTEAFF

V: TRBV9
D: .
size: .
J: TRBJ2-1
DNA: TGTGCCAGCAGCGTTAGGACCGGCTCCTACAATGAGCAGTTCTTC
CDR3: CASSVRTGSYNEQFF

V: TRBV19
D: .
size: few
J: TRBJ2-7
DNA: TGTGCCAGTAGTCCTACTTCAACCTACGAGCAGTACTTC
CDR3: CASSPTSTYEQYF

V: TRBV18
D: TRBD2
size: .
J: TRBJ2-3
DNA: TGTGCCAGCTCACCACTTAGCGGGAGCTTACCAGATACGCAGTATTTT
CDR3: CASSPLSGSLPDTQYF

V: TRBV7-3
D: TRBD2
size: .
J: TRBJ2-7
DNA: TGTGCCAGCAGCTTATCAGCGGGGGAGGTCTACGAGCAGTACTTC
CDR3: CASSLSAGEVYEQYF

V: TRBV7-2
D: .
size: .
J: TRBJ1-2
DNA: TGTGCCAGCAGCTTAGTCCGCCTTGCCTATGGCTACACCTTC
CDR3: CASSLVRLAYGYTF

V: TRBV7-9
D: TRBD1
size: once
J: TRBJ1-5
DNA: TGTGCCAGCAGCCAGACAGGGGCGGGGGGCAATCAGCCCCAGCATTTT
CDR3: CASSQTGAGGNQPQHF

V: TRBV5-4
D: .
size: .
J: TRBJ2-3
DNA: TGTGCCAGCAGTCAACGTAACCCCAGTAGCACAGATACGCAGTATTTT
CDR3: CASSQRNPSSTDTQYF

V: TRBV2
D: .
size: few
J: TRBJ2-7
DNA: TGTGCCAGCAGTGCCGACGGGCAGAGGTACGAGCAGTACTTC
CDR3: CASSADGQRYEQYF

V: TRBV6-5
D: TRBD1
size: .
J: TRBJ2-7
DNA: TGTGCCAGCAGTTCCCACCAGGGGGCGACCTCCTTC
CDR3: CASSSHQGATSF

V: TRBV5-1
D: TRBD2
size: .
J: TRBJ2-7
DNA: TGCGCCAGCAGCCAGGGACTAGCGGGGGTCGAGCAGTACTTC
CDR3: CASSQGLAGVEQYF

V: TRBV7-9
D: TRBD1
size: .
J: TRBJ2-3
DNA: TGTGCCAGCAGCTTTGGACAGGACACAGATACGCAGTATTTT
CDR3: CASSFGQDTDTQYF

V: TRBV7-8
D: .
size: .
J: TRBJ2-5
DNA: TGTGCCAGCAGCTTAATCACAGCCCCCCGGGAGACCCAGTACTTC
CDR3: CASSLITAPRETQYF

V: TRBV28
D: TRBD1
size: .
J: TRBJ2-7
DNA: TGTGCCAGCAGTTTATACTCCCGGGACAGGGCTTTCCACGAGCAGTACTTC
CDR3: CASSLYSRDRAFHEQYF

V: TRBV7-8
D: .
size: .
J: TRBJ2-7
DNA: TGTGCCAGCAGCTTACAGCCCCCGGGGGTATTCTACGAGCAGTACTTC
CDR3: CASSLQPPGVFYEQYF

V: TRBV5-1
D: .
size: .
J: TRBJ2-3
DNA: TGCGCCAGCAGCTTGCGGAGGGGAGCGGGAATGACAGGCGCAGATACGCAGTATTTT
CDR3: CASSLRRGAGMTGADTQYF

V: TRBV4-2
D: .
size: few
J: TRBJ2-3
DNA: TGTGCCAGCAGCCAAGAGGGGGCCCCAGGTTGGGCGCAGTATTTT
CDR3: CASSQEGAPGWAQYF

V: TRBV18
D: TRBD1
size: .
J: TRBJ2-6
DNA: TGTGCCAGCTCACCAAAGACAGGGCCTGGGGCCAACGTCCTGACTTTC
CDR3: CASSPKTGPGANVLTF

V: TRBV18
D: TRBD2
size: .
J: TRBJ2-5
DNA: TGTGCCAGCTCACCACGGTCTAGCGGGAGCCCACAAGAGACCCAGTACTTC
CDR3: CASSPRSSGSPQETQYF

V: TRBV11-2
D: .
size: few
J: TRBJ2-7
DNA: TGTGCCAGCAGCTCCCAGGGACGTGGCCTCATATCCTACGAGCAGTACTTC
CDR3: CASSSQGRGLISYEQYF

V: TRBV10-3
D: .
size: .
J: TRBJ1-4
DNA: TGTGCCATCAGAGGGACACCTGATAATGAAAAACTGTTTTTT
CDR3: CAIRGTPDNEKLFF

V: TRBV2
D: .
size: .
J: TRBJ2-1
DNA: TGTGCCAGCAAAACGGACTATTTTGGTCGGAATGAGCAGTTCTTC
CDR3: CASKTDYFGRNEQFF

V: TRBV6-1
D: TRBD1
size: .
J: TRBJ2-7
DNA: TGTGCCAGCAGTGGATTCGGACAGGGCGAGCAGTACTTC
CDR3: CASSGFGQGEQYF

V: TRBV6-4
D: .
size: .
J: TRBJ1-1
DNA: TGTGCCAGCAGTCAACAGGGGAACACTGAAGCTTTCTTT
CDR3: CASSQQGNTEAFF

V: TRBV2
D: TRBD1
size: .
J: TRBJ1-2
DNA: TGTGCCAGCAGAGTACAGGGGGACTCTGGCTACACCTTC
CDR3: CASRVQGDSGYTF

V: TRBV6-1
D: .
size: few
J: TRBJ1-2
DNA: TGTGCCAGCGAGGGAGACCTGGGGGGCTACACCTTC
CDR3: CASEGDLGGYTF

V: TRBV11-2
D: .
size: .
J: TRBJ2-3
DNA: TGTGCCAGCAGCTCGGGACTTATCACAGATACGCAGTATTTT
CDR3: CASSSGLITDTQYF

V: TRBV5-6
D: .
size: few
J: TRBJ2-3
DNA: TGTGCCAGCAGCTTGGCAGGGGGCACAGATACGCAGTATTTT
CDR3: CASSLAGGTDTQYF

V: TRBV10-1
D: .
size: .
J: TRBJ1-1
DNA: TGCGCCAGACCACAGGGGAACACTGAAGCTTTCTTT
CDR3: CARPQGNTEAFF

V: TRBV9
D: .
size: .
J: TRBJ1-2
DNA: TGTGCCAGCAGCGTAGCGGGGAAGGGCTATGGCTACACCTTC
CDR3: CASSVAGKGYGYTF

V: TRBV7-2
D: TRBD1
size: .
J: TRBJ1-5
DNA: TGTGCCAGCAGCTTAGGGGACAGGAGGAGCAATCAGCCCCAGCATTTT
CDR3: CASSLGDRRSNQPQHF

V: TRBV14
D: TRBD1
size: .
J: TRBJ1-2
DNA: TGTGCCAGCAGCTCCCAAACGGGCAGGGGGTCTCGCTACACCTTC
CDR3: CASSSQTGRGSRYTF